The TCR beta chain described here comes from a study of cytomegalovirus exposure and HLA in healthy donors. Study-level information: The use of the same platform for the approximately 130 validation repertoires and the 650 to 850 first-cohort repertoires was reported by a later analysis.

CDR3 size: 15 residues. Germline lookup yields CDR1 MNHNS and CDR2 SASEGT. Deletions cut 1 base from V and 5 bases from J, with 12 bases between. Data came from immunoSEQ multiplex PCR; TCRdb stores just in-frame clones and leaves some out. The sample includes 120,000 to 150,000 clones, 85% to 90% of them seen just once. The V call is TRBV6-1, the J call TRBJ2-4, with a possible D match to TRBD1 (5 bases). Sequencing input: PBMCs. This sequence originates from a woman between 18 and 30 years old in good health and CMV-seropositive. The CDR3 coding sequence is TGTGCCAGCAGTGAAGACAGGACCAACCAAAACATTCAGTACTTC. This translates into CASSEDRTNQNIQYF.